These 25 T cell receptor beta chains originate from one sample sequenced in a study of blood T cell repertoires in COVID-19 (TCRdb year 2020). Receptors were amplified or captured by the immunoSEQ multiplex PCR assay. The table comes from immuneACCESS by way of TCRdb, which keeps in-frame sequences with V and J called. Part of the clones is missing from these tables; in studies checked, under half for an unresolved V gene and the rest for unknown reasons. The sample records around 200,000 clones, 87% of which are singletons. The ten largest clonotypes hold roughly 6.4% of the sample. Sequenced input: peripheral blood. These receptors were collected from a man aged 55 to 69 who had recovered from COVID-19.

In this sample, this clone turned up once. The chain couples TRBV28 to TRBJ1-4; perhaps TRBD1 as D (5 bases). Trimming left V 4 bases short and J 10 bases short, with 22 bases between. CDR3 size: 16 residues. CDR1 and CDR2 (germline): MDHEN, SYDVKM. This CDR3 is CASSSSGGGLALKLFF. CDR3 DNA sequence: TGTGCCAGCAGTTCGTCTGGGGGGGGACTGGCCCTAAAACTGTTTTTT.

The chain joins TRBV9 to TRBJ1-1; D gene uncertain. The CDR3 has 11 amino acids. The V gene's germline CDR1 is SGDLS and CDR2 YYNGEE. V lost 8 bases, J lost 7 bases, and 12 bases lay in between. Here the CDR3 reads CASGVRDEAFF. The CDR3 DNA sequence: TGTGCCAGTGGTGTTCGCGATGAAGCTTTCTTT. Using reference TRBV9 and TRBJ1-1 for the parts outside the CDR3, the full variable domain is DSGVTQTPKHLITATGQRVTLRCSPRSGDLSVYWYQQSLDQGLQFLIQYYNGEERAKGNILERFSAQQFPDLHSELNLSSLELGDSALYFCASGVRDEAFFGQGTRLTVV.

This sequence joins TRBV24-1 and TRBJ2-1; 9 bases are shared with TRBD1. The CDR3 loop spans 14 amino acids. Germline CDR1 KGHDR, CDR2 SFDVKD. V was pared by 4 bases and J by 6 bases, with 3 bases of the junction left unmatched. This CDR3 reads CATSDDRGINEQFF. In nucleotides, the CDR3 is TGTGCCACCAGTGACGACAGGGGGATCAATGAGCAGTTCTTC.

The chain uses TRBV7-8 and TRBJ2-5, with a possible D match to TRBD2 (7 bases). The germline V and J ends were trimmed by 5 bases and 5 bases, with 18 bases remaining between them. The length of the CDR3 is 15 residues. Per the germline V gene, CDR1 is SGHVS and CDR2 is FQNEAQ. CDR3 amino acids: CASSPDRGAGETQYF. The CDR3 DNA is TGTGCCAGCAGCCCGGACCGGGGGGCCGGGGAGACCCAGTACTTC. Full variable domain (remainder filled in from reference TRBV7-8 and TRBJ2-5): GAGVSQSPRYKVAKRGQDVALRCDPISGHVSLFWYQQALGQGPEFLTYFQNEAQLDKSGLPSDRFFAERPEGSVSTLKIQRTQQEDSAVYLCASSPDRGAGETQYFGPGTRLLVL.

The chain recombines TRBV28 with TRBJ1-1; D ambiguous. V was trimmed by 3 bases and J by 3 bases, leaving 11 bases between them. The CDR3 runs 14 residues. Germline values: CDR1 MDHEN, CDR2 SYDVKM. This chain's CDR3 is CASSFGRSDTEAFF. The DNA for the CDR3 is TGTGCCAGCAGTTTTGGCAGGTCGGACACTGAAGCTTTCTTT. The full variable domain, rest sourced from reference TRBV28 and TRBJ1-1, is DVKVTQSSRYLVKRTGEKVFLECVQDMDHENMFWYRQDPGLGLRLIYFSYDVKMKEKGDIPEGYSVSREKKERFSLILESASTNQTSMYLCASSFGRSDTEAFFGQGTRLTVV.

This clone came up a few times. The chain combines TRBV11-2 with TRBJ2-5, with TRBD2 identical over 10 bases. The V gene end was trimmed by 2 bases and the J gene end by 2 bases; junction bases not matched to a gene: 2. The germline CDR1 and CDR2 sequences are SGHAT and FQNNGV. The CDR3 runs to 15 residues. CDR3 region: CASSLFSGGQETQYF. The CDR3 region has the DNA TGTGCCAGCAGCTTATTTAGCGGGGGGCAAGAGACCCAGTACTTC. The complete variable domain, with remaining parts taken from reference TRBV11-2 and TRBJ2-5, reads EAGVAQSPRYKIIEKRQSVAFWCNPISGHATLYWYQQILGQGPKLLIQFQNNGVVDDSQLPKDRFSAERLKGVDSTLKIQPAKLEDSAVYLCASSLFSGGQETQYFGPGTRLLVL.

The chain carries TRBV28 and TRBJ2-2, with D possibly matching TRBD1 (6 bases). Germline loops: CDR1 MDHEN, CDR2 SYDVKM. This CDR3 is built from 13 residues. The V gene lost 6 bases and the J gene lost 6 bases, with 11 bases spanning the gap. CDR3 loop: CASSFRGSGELFF. The CDR3 nucleotides read TGTGCCAGCAGCTTTAGGGGGTCCGGGGAGCTGTTTTTT.

For this clone: Other DNA sequences from this sample encode an identical CDR3 as well. The CDR3 sequence: CASSPSGGGTGELFF. The CDR3 region has the DNA TGTGCCAGCAGCCCAAGCGGGGGGGGTACCGGGGAGCTGTTTTTT. The J gene is TRBJ2-2, the V gene TRBV7-2, with 10 positions matching TRBD2. V was pared by 5 bases and J by 5 bases, with 5 bases of the junction left unmatched. In germline, CDR1 is SGHTA, CDR2 FQGNSA. The CDR3 runs to 15 residues.

This rearrangement joins TRBV6-4 to TRBJ2-3; D possibly corresponds to TRBD2 (6 bases). The CDR3 covers 14 residues. V was clipped by 7 bases and J by 2 bases, with 13 bases between them. Germline values: CDR1 MRHNA, CDR2 SNTAGT. CDR3: CASNGGSNTDTQYF. The CDR3 DNA reads as TGTGCCAGCAATGGGGGGAGCAACACAGATACGCAGTATTTT.

The chain links TRBV19 to TRBJ2-1, with 7 nucleotides matching TRBD2. V gave up 6 bases and J gave up 2 bases; unmatched junction bases: 4. This CDR3 has 14 amino acids. The germline CDR1 and CDR2 sequences are LNHDA and SQIVND (reference sequence). The CDR3 DNA is TGTGCCAGTAGAGGGCTAGCGGCCTACAATGAGCAGTTCTTC. Translating it yields CASRGLAAYNEQFF.

The V call is TRBV5-4, the J call TRBJ1-2; 7 bases agree with TRBD1. CDR1 SGHNT and CDR2 YYREEE come from the germline V gene (reference sequence). The CDR3 is 14 residues long. The trim removed 1 base at V and 2 bases at J, leaving 2 bases unmatched. The CDR3 DNA sequence: TGTGCCAGCAGCTTGAAGGGACAGAACTATGGCTACACCTTC. This translates into CASSLKGQNYGYTF. Full variable domain (remainder filled in from reference TRBV5-4 and TRBJ1-2): ETGVTQSPTHLIKTRGQQVTLRCSSQSGHNTVSWYQQALGQGPQFIFQYYREEENGRGNFPPRFSGLQFPNYSSELNVNALELDDSALYLCASSLKGQNYGYTFGSGTRLTVV.

This chain uses TRBV6-6 with TRBJ1-6; no clear D gene. CDR1 and CDR2 from the germline V gene are MNHNY and SVGAGI (reference sequence). The CDR3 contains 14 residues. Trimming took off 7 bases at V and 0 bases at J, with 7 bases between the two ends. This CDR3 reads CASTRSSYNSPLHF. The CDR3 DNA is TGTGCCAGCACACGGAGCTCCTATAATTCACCCCTCCACTTT.

This clone was observed a single time. The CDR3 bases are TGTGCCAGCAGTTCCCCAAACACAGATACGCAGTATTTT. Amino acid sequence: CASSSPNTDTQYF. This chain connects TRBV25-1 to TRBJ2-3; no clear D gene. This CDR3 comprises 13 residues. Germline V lookup: CDR1 MGHDK, CDR2 SYGVNS. V was pared by 5 bases and J by 2 bases, with 8 bases between.

The J gene is TRBJ1-1, the V gene TRBV29-1, with 7 bases identical to TRBD1. The germline V gene encodes CDR1 SQVTM and CDR2 ANQGSEA. The V segment lost 4 bases and the J segment 7 bases; nucleotides outside the gene matches: 12. This CDR3 comprises 14 residues. The CDR3 loop is CSVAEGAKVGEAFF. The CDR3 nucleotides are TGCAGCGTTGCCGAGGGGGCGAAGGTGGGTGAAGCTTTCTTT.

V gene TRBV5-1 combines with J gene TRBJ2-1; D possibly corresponds to TRBD1 (6 bases). The CDR3 runs 16 residues. Trimming removed 4 bases at V and 0 bases at J, with 14 bases between. Per the germline V gene, CDR1 is SGHRS and CDR2 is YFSETQ. The CDR3 region has the DNA TGCGCCAGCAGCGGACAGATTTCAAGCTCCTACAATGAGCAGTTCTTC. Amino acids: CASSGQISSSYNEQFF.

The V gene is TRBV19, the J gene TRBJ2-5; D possibly corresponds to TRBD2 (5 bases). V lost 2 bases and J 5 bases, leaving 15 bases between the germline ends. CDR1 and CDR2 (germline): LNHDA, SQIVND (reference sequence). CDR3 size: 15 residues. As DNA, the CDR3 is TGTGCCAGTAGTATAACTAGGGCCCGGAGGGAGACCCAGTACTTC. This translates into CASSITRARRETQYF.

The CDR3 DNA follows: TGTGCCAGCACCAGGGGCAATGAAAAACTGTTTTTT. Translation: CASTRGNEKLFF. This chain connects TRBV11-2 to TRBJ1-4, with D possibly TRBD1 on 6 matching bases. There are 12 residues in the CDR3. Germline lookup yields CDR1 SGHAT and CDR2 FQNNGV. The ends were cut back, 7 bases at V and 5 bases at J, with 8 bases in the middle.

The chain employs TRBV5-6 and TRBJ2-3, with D possibly being TRBD1 (6 bases). Germline assignment: CDR1 SGHDT and CDR2 YYEEEE. CDR3 size: 15 residues. V lost 4 bases, J lost 1 base, and 13 bases lay in between. The CDR3 coding sequence is TGTGCCAGCAGCAGTACAGGGTTGGGCACAGATACGCAGTATTTT. This gives the protein CASSSTGLGTDTQYF.

The V gene is TRBV13, the J gene TRBJ2-7, with TRBD1 matching over 8 bases. After removal of 0 bases from V and 3 bases from J, the junction contained 7 bases not matched to a gene. Germline V lookup: CDR1 PRHDT, CDR2 FYEKMQ (reference sequence). CDR3 length: 16 amino acids. DNA of the CDR3: TGTGCCAGCAGCTTAGGGGCAGGGGGCGGAATCTACGAGCAGTACTTC. Translated: CASSLGAGGGIYEQYF. Drawing the rest from reference TRBV13 and TRBJ2-7, the complete variable domain is AAGVIQSPRHLIKEKRETATLKCYPIPRHDTVYWYQQGPGQDPQFLISFYEKMQSDKGSIPDRFSAQQFSDYHSELNMSSLELGDSALYFCASSLGAGGGIYEQYFGPGTRLTVT.

V gene TRBV7-3 combines with J gene TRBJ1-1, with D maybe TRBD1 (5 bases). The CDR3 totals 12 residues. Germline CDR1 SGHTA, CDR2 FQGTGA. Trimming took off 6 bases at V and 4 bases at J, with 9 bases between the two ends. CDR3 sequence reads: CASSKQGTEAFF. CDR3 nucleotides: TGTGCCAGCAGTAAGCAGGGCACTGAAGCTTTCTTT.

This clone was counted only a few times. This sequence joins TRBV5-4 and TRBJ1-2; D unclear. The germline gives CDR1 SGHNT, CDR2 YYREEE (reference sequence). The CDR3 is 13 residues long. V was clipped by 4 bases and J by 4 bases, with 11 bases between them. The CDR3 reads CASSLGSSYGYTF. The CDR3 DNA is TGTGCCAGCAGCCTCGGGTCGTCCTATGGCTACACCTTC.

The rearrangement joins TRBV28 to TRBJ2-1, with TRBD2 matching 16 bases. Germline values: CDR1 MDHEN, CDR2 SYDVKM. The CDR3 consists of 17 residues. V was pared by 3 bases and J by 7 bases, with 6 bases of the junction left unmatched. In nucleotides, the CDR3 is TGTGCCAGCAGTTTGGGACTAGCGGGAGGGCCCTGGAATGAGCAGTTCTTC. Translating it yields CASSLGLAGGPWNEQFF.

V usage is TRBV5-1 and J usage is TRBJ1-2; possibly TRBD1 for D (5 bases). Germline V gene sequence: CDR1 SGHRS, CDR2 YFSETQ. The CDR3 sequence is 13 residues long. V shed 2 bases and J shed 8 bases, with 13 bases lying between them. The CDR3 here is CASSLARDGGYTF. The CDR3 bases are TGCGCCAGCAGCTTAGCCAGGGATGGAGGCTACACCTTC.

This clone was seen only a few times. The CDR3 DNA is TGCGCCAGCAGTGCGTCCGGGGACTTAGATACGCAGTATTTT. It is translated as CASSASGDLDTQYF. The V and J genes are TRBV10-1 and TRBJ2-3; tentative D call: TRBD2 (6 bases). The CDR3 is 14 residues long. V lost 4 bases and J lost 5, with 13 bases in between. CDR1 and CDR2 (germline): WNHNN, SYGVQD (reference sequence).

V gene TRBV7-3 combines with J gene TRBJ1-1; perhaps TRBD1 as D (5 bases). Germline CDR1 SGHTA, CDR2 FQGTGA. The CDR3 has 13 residues. V lost 5 bases, J lost 4 bases, and 11 bases lay in between. CDR3 protein: CASSTQGGTEAFF. The DNA for the CDR3 is TGTGCCAGCAGCACGCAGGGAGGCACTGAAGCTTTCTTT. Using reference TRBV7-3 and TRBJ1-1 for the parts outside the CDR3, the full variable domain is GAGVSQTPSNKVTEKGKYVELRCDPISGHTALYWYRQSLGQGPEFLIYFQGTGAADDSGLPNDRFFAVRPEGSVSTLKIQRTERGDSAVYLCASSTQGGTEAFFGQGTRLTVV.